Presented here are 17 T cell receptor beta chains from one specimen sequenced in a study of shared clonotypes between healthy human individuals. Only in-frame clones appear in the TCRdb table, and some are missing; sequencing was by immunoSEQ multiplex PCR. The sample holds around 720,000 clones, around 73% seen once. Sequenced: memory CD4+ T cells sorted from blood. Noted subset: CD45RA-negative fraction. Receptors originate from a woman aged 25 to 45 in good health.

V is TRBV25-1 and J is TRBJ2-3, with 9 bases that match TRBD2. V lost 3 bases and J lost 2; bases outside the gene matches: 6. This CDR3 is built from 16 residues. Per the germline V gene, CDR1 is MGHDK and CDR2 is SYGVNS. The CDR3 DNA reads TGTGCCAGCAGTGAGACTAGCGGAAATACCACAGATACGCAGTATTTT. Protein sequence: CASSETSGNTTDTQYF.

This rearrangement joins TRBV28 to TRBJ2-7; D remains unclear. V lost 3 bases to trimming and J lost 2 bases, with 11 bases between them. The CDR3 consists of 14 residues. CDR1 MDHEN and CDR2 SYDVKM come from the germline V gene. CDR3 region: CASSLPRYPYEQYF. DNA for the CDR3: TGTGCCAGCAGTTTGCCCCGGTACCCCTACGAGCAGTACTTC.

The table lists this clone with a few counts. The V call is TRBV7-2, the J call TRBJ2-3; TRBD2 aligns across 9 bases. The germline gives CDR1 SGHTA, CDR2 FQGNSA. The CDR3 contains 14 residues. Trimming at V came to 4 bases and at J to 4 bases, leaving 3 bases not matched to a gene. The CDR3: CASSSRLAADTQYF. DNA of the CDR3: TGTGCCAGCAGCTCGAGACTAGCGGCAGATACGCAGTATTTT.

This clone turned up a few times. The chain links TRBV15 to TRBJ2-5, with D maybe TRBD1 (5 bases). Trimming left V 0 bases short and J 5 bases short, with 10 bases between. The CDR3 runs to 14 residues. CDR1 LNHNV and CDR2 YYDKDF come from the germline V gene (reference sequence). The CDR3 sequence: CATSRDLGRETQYF. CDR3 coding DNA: TGTGCCACCAGCAGAGATCTGGGGCGGGAGACCCAGTACTTC.

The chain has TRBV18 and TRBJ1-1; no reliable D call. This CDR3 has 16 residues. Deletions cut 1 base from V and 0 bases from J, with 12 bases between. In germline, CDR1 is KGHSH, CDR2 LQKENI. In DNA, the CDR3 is TGTGCCAGCTCACCACGCCTCGGACCCATGAACACTGAAGCTTTCTTT. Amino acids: CASSPRLGPMNTEAFF.

CDR3: CASSLEGQGTFEKLFF. CDR3 in DNA: TGCGCCAGCAGCTTGGAAGGACAGGGGACGTTTGAAAAACTGTTTTTT. The rearrangement joins TRBV5-1 to TRBJ1-4; 9 nucleotides agree with TRBD1. Per germline, CDR1 SGHRS and CDR2 YFSETQ. Trimming removed 0 bases from V and 7 bases from J; junction bases left unmatched: 7. The CDR3 loop spans 16 amino acids. The whole variable domain, filled in from reference TRBV5-1 and TRBJ1-4, reads KAGVTQTPRYLIKTRGQQVTLSCSPISGHRSVSWYQQTPGQGLQFLFEYFSETQRNKGNFPGRFSGRQFSNSRSEMNVSTLELGDSALYLCASSLEGQGTFEKLFFGSGTQLSVL.

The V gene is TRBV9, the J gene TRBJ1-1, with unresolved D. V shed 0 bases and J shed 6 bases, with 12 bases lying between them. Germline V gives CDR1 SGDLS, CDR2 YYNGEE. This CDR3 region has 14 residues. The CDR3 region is CASSVDPLRPEAFF. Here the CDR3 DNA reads TGTGCCAGCAGCGTAGACCCCCTAAGGCCTGAAGCTTTCTTT.

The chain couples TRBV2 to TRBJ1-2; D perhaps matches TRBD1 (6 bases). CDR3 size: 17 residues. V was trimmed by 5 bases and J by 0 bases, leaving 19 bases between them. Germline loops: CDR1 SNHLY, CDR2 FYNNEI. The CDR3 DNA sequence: TGTGCCAGCAGTATGATGGGGCAGGGGACCGCTAACTATGGCTACACCTTC. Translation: CASSMMGQGTANYGYTF. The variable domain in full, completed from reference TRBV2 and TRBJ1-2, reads EPEVTQTPSHQVTQMGQEVILRCVPISNHLYFYWYRQILGQKVEFLVSFYNNEISEKSEIFDDQFSVERPDGSNFTLKIRSTKLEDSAMYFCASSMMGQGTANYGYTFGSGTRLTVV.

CDR3 bases: TGCGCCAGCAGCCGACCGGGACAGGGGTCGGATTCCTATGGCTACACCTTC. This sequence encodes CASSRPGQGSDSYGYTF. This sequence joins TRBV4-1 and TRBJ1-2; TRBD1 agrees at 10 bases. This CDR3 comprises 17 residues. The V gene's germline CDR1 is MGHRA and CDR2 YSYEKL. V dropped 4 bases and J dropped 4; count of bases not matched to a gene: 12.

CDR3 DNA: TGCGCCAGCACCAGACTAGCGGGAGGATCCGGGGAGCTGTTTTTT. The encoded protein is CASTRLAGGSGELFF. The chain uses TRBV5-1 and TRBJ2-2; 13 bases agree with TRBD2. There are 15 residues in the CDR3. Trimming removed 6 bases from V and 6 bases from J; junction bases left unmatched: 5. Germline CDR1 and CDR2: SGHRS and YFSETQ. The full variable domain, rest sourced from reference TRBV5-1 and TRBJ2-2, is KAGVTQTPRYLIKTRGQQVTLSCSPISGHRSVSWYQQTPGQGLQFLFEYFSETQRNKGNFPGRFSGRQFSNSRSEMNVSTLELGDSALYLCASTRLAGGSGELFFGEGSRLTVL.

The CDR3 reads CSVERSEDTQYF. The CDR3 nucleotides read TGCAGCGTTGAAAGGTCGGAAGATACGCAGTATTTT. The gene calls are TRBV29-1 and TRBJ2-3; no clear D gene. V dropped 2 bases and J dropped 5 bases, with 8 bases sitting between them. The CDR3 is 12 amino acids. Looked up from germline, CDR1 is SQVTM and CDR2 is ANQGSEA.

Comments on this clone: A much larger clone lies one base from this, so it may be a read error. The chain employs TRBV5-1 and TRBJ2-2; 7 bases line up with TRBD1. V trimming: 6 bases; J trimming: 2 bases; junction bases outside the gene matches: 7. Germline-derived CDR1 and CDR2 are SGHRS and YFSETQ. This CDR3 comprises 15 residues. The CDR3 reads CASTSGTENTGELFF. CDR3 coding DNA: TGCGCCAGCACCTCCGGGACAGAAAACACCGGGGAGCTGTTTTTT.

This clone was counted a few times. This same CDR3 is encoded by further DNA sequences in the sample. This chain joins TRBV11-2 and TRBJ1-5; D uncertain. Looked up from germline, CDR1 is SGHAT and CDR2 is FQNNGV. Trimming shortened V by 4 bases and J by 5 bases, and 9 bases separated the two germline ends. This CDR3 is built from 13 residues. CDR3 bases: TGTGCCAGCAGCTCTCAACGGGATCAGCCCCAGCATTTT. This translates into CASSSQRDQPQHF.

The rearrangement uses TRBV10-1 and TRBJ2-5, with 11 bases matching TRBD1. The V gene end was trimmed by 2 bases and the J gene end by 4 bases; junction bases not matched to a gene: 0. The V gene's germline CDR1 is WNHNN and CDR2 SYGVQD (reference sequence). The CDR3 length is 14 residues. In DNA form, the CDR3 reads TGCGCCAGCAGTGAGGGGACAGGGGGAGAGACCCAGTACTTC. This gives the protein CASSEGTGGETQYF.

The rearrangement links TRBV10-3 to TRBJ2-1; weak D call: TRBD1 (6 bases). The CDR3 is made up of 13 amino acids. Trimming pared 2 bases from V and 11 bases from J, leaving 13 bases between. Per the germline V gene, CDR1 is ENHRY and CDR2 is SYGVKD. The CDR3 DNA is TGTGCCATCAGTGAGCGGACAGACCAAAAGCAGTTCTTC. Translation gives CAISERTDQKQFF.

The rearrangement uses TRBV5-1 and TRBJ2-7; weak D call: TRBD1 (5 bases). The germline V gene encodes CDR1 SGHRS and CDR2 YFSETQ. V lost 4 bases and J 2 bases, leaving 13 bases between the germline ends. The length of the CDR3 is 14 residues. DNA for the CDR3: TGCGCCAGCAGCGAACGACAGATACCCTACGAGCAGTACTTC. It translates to CASSERQIPYEQYF.

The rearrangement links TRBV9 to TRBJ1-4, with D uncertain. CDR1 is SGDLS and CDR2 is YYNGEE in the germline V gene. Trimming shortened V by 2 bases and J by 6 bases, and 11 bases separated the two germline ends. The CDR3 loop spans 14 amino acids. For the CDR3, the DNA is TGTGCCAGCAGCGTCTTCAACGATGATGAAAAACTGTTTTTT. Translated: CASSVFNDDEKLFF.